This TCR beta chain was captured in a study of CD8 T cells in ankylosing spondylitis. Study-wide findings and caveats: A number of the motif variants had already been described in reactive arthritis synovial fluid and blood. Peripheral blood held disease-linked clones only at relatively low frequency, and these were CD8+. What seemed typical of ankylosing spondylitis blood was a TCR beta motif built from roughly 8 highly homologous variants.

Note on this clonotype: Its antigen is unknown.

TCRdb re-called the 5' RACE reads with MiXCR, one entry per CDR3 protein. The sample lists fewer than 500,000 distinct CDR3 sequences; 20% to 25% were seen once. The trim removed 11 bases at V and 6 bases at J, leaving 7 bases unmatched. The CDR3 loop spans 13 amino acids. J is TRBJ1-6 and V is TRBV12-3 or TRBV12-4, with 7 bases aligning to TRBD1. The clonotype was recovered from a male donor with ankylosing spondylitis. The sample was blood, either unsorted or a sorted T cell fraction (not recorded which). The CDR3 DNA reads TGTGCCGGATCCCGGGACAGTAATTCACCCCTCCACTTT. Residues: CAGSRDSNSPLHF.